This TCR beta chain was retrieved from a study of beta chain features in type 1 diabetes. Germline-derived CDR1 and CDR2 are SGHVS and FQNEAQ. CDR3 length equals 15 residues. Trimming took 4 bases from V and 2 from J, leaving 12 bases between them. Of the isolated RNA, all was reverse transcribed, and so the sequenced material was expressed TCRB transcripts. Assay used: immunoSEQ multiplex PCR; TCRdb lists only in-frame clones, some missing. This repertoire shows roughly 350,000 clones, roughly 11% found once; its top ten account for roughly 0.016%. This chain links TRBV7-8 with TRBJ2-1, with TRBD2 as a possible D gene (5 bases). Sequencing was carried out using naive CD4+ T cells from blood. This receptor was taken from a woman under 40 in good health. The CDR3 spells CASSSRAATYNEQFF. CDR3 nucleotides: TGTGCCAGCAGCTCGCGAGCGGCAACCTACAATGAGCAGTTCTTC.